The sequence of this T cell receptor (beta chain) was determined in a study of T cell repertoires in cytomegalovirus infection. In the study overall: As its CMV epitopes, the study selected recently identified HLA-C-restricted and well-studied HLA-B-restricted targets. In public TCR beta signatures, there were indications of both CMV infection and matching HLA type.

The V and J ends lost 5 bases and 4 bases respectively, with 12 bases between them. The CDR3 contains 14 residues. Findings and caveats of the study: CMV-specific TCR beta clonotypes restricted by HLA-C dominated the ex vivo response. Using cumulative public TCR beta family frequency, the authors identified those who carried CMV together with the relevant HLA.

With respect to this clonotype: The antigen remains undetermined.

One entry per CDR3 protein, called by TCRdb with MiXCR from the reads. The sample has roughly 700,000 distinct CDR3 sequences, around 31% seen once. The chain links TRBV7-1 to TRBJ2-1; D ambiguous. TRBV7-1 is noted as an ORF with a role that remains uncertain. The TCR sequence derives from a human donor in good health (CMV status not recorded). Some clones in this sample may be carry-over from other donors' samples. The material was cultured PBMCs, obtained from culture after CMV antigen stimulation. The CDR3: CASSEQGKYNEQFF. CDR3 nucleotides: TGTGCCAGCAGCGAGCAAGGGAAATACAATGAGCAGTTCTTC.